These T cell receptor beta chains were read from a single sample in a study of blood T cell repertoires in COVID-19. The assay was immunoSEQ multiplex PCR, and TCRdb's table has in-frame clones only and misses some. The sample holds under 300,000 clones, around nine tenths seen once. The sequencing input was PBMCs or T cells enriched from blood (not recorded which). Source of these receptors: a woman aged 18-30 years who had recovered from COVID-19. Both conserved end residues are part of each CDR3. A D gene is named only where the DNA matches it firmly. Clone size is not always given. Where it is, it says once, few, many or a class for expanded clones.

.	.	13	TRBV10-3	TRBJ1-2	TGTGCCATCAGTGTGGCCGAGCTGGAGGGCTACACCTTC	CAISVAELEGYTF
TRBD1	.	15	TRBV28	TRBJ1-5	TGTGCCACCCTCGAAGGACAGGGGGCGCGTCAGCCCCAGCATTTT	CATLEGQGARQPQHF
.	.	15	TRBV28	TRBJ1-1	TGTGCCAGCAGTTCCCCAAGACAGGTTAACACTGAAGCTTTCTTT	CASSSPRQVNTEAFF
TRBD1	.	15	TRBV10-1	TRBJ2-1	TGCGCCAGCATTGACAGGGATCGTTCCTACAATGAGCAGTTCTTC	CASIDRDRSYNEQFF
.	.	13	TRBV12-3/TRBV12-4	TRBJ1-2	TGTGCCAGCAGTCTGACCTACAGGGACGGCTACACCTTC	CASSLTYRDGYTF
TRBD1	few	15	TRBV5-1	TRBJ1-2	TGCGCCAGCAGCTGGTCGGGACAGCCTAACTATGGCTACACCTTC	CASSWSGQPNYGYTF
.	.	12	TRBV13	TRBJ2-3	TGTGCCAGCAGCTTAGGGGCCGATACGCAGTATTTT	CASSLGADTQYF
.	.	15	TRBV3-1/TRBV3-2	TRBJ1-5	TGTGCCAGCAGCCTTGGACAGACCGCCAATCAGCCCCAGCATTTT	CASSLGQTANQPQHF
.	once	11	TRBV20-1	TRBJ1-2	TGCAGTGCTAAGATCCGAGATGGCTACACCTTC	CSAKIRDGYTF
.	.	11	TRBV15	TRBJ2-2	TGTGCCACCGTGGCGGCCGGGGAGCTGTTTTTT	CATVAAGELFF
.	.	18	TRBV7-2	TRBJ2-1	TGTGCCAGCAGCTTAAGACAGGCCCATACCAAAGACTACAATGAGCAGTTCTTC	CASSLRQAHTKDYNEQFF
.	.	15	TRBV11-3	TRBJ2-3	TGTGCCAGCAGCTCCACAGTTTCAGGGGCAGATACGCAGTATTTT	CASSSTVSGADTQYF
.	few	13	TRBV5-1	TRBJ1-1	TGCGCCAGCAAGCAGGGTATGAACACTGAAGCTTTCTTT	CASKQGMNTEAFF
.	.	15	TRBV7-3	TRBJ2-1	TGTGCCAGCAGCGCCGGGCAAGCGGCCATCAATGAGCAGTTCTTC	CASSAGQAAINEQFF
TRBD2	.	17	TRBV7-9	TRBJ2-3	TGTGCCAGCAGCCCCGGGACTAGCGGCCCCTGGCCAGATACGCAGTATTTT	CASSPGTSGPWPDTQYF
TRBD1	.	13	TRBV6-2/TRBV6-3	TRBJ1-1	TGTGCCAGCAGTGAGGACAGGGTGGCTGAAGCTTTCTTT	CASSEDRVAEAFF
.	.	16	TRBV7-9	TRBJ1-2	TGTGCCAGCAGCTTATCGAGGGCAGGGGCTGACTATGGCTACACCTTC	CASSLSRAGADYGYTF
.	.	18	TRBV13	TRBJ2-5	TGTGCCAGCAGCCTAGTGGCCCTCGGGTGGGGGACTCAAGAGACCCAGTACTTC	CASSLVALGWGTQETQYF
.	.	13	TRBV5-1	TRBJ1-1	TGCGCCAGCAGCTTGGATTACGGGAAGGAAGCTTTCTTT	CASSLDYGKEAFF
.	.	16	TRBV7-9	TRBJ2-1	TGTGCCAGCAGCTTAGCGGGCAGATCCTCCTACAATGAGCAGTTCTTC	CASSLAGRSSYNEQFF
.	.	16	TRBV28	TRBJ1-2	TGTGCCAGCAGTTTGCCTTTGGTGTGGCAGAACTATGGCTACACCTTC	CASSLPLVWQNYGYTF
.	.	14	TRBV18	TRBJ1-2	TGTGCCAGCTCACCATCCGGCGGAACGTTGGGCTACACCTTC	CASSPSGGTLGYTF
.	.	14	TRBV9	TRBJ1-2	TGTGCCAGCAGCGTAGCTTCAGGTGGTTATGGCTACACCTTC	CASSVASGGYGYTF
.	once	15	TRBV10-3	TRBJ2-3	TGTGCCATCAGTGATTGGCGCAAGTCGGAGGATACGCAGTATTTT	CAISDWRKSEDTQYF
.	.	14	TRBV11-1	TRBJ1-1	TGTGCCAGCAGCCCCATTGGTGAGCCCGTTGAAGCTTTCTTT	CASSPIGEPVEAFF
.	.	15	TRBV29-1	TRBJ2-7	TGCAGCGTTGAAGATAGGATGGGGACTCCATACGAGCAGTACTTC	CSVEDRMGTPYEQYF